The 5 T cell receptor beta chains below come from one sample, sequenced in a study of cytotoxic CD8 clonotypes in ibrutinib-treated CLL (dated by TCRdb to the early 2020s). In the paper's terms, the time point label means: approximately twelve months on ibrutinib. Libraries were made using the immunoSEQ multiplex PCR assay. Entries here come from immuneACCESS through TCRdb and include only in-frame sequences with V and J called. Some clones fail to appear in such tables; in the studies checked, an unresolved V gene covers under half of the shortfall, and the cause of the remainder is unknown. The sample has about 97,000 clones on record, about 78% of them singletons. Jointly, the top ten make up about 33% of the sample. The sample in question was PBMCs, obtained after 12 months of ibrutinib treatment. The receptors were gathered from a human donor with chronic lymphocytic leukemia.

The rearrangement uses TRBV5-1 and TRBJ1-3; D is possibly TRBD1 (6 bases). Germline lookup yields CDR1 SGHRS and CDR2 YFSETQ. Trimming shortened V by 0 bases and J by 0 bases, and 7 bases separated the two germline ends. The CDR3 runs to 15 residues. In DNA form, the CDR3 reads TGCGCCAGCAGCTTGGAGACAGGCTCTGGAAACACCATATATTTT. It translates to CASSLETGSGNTIYF.

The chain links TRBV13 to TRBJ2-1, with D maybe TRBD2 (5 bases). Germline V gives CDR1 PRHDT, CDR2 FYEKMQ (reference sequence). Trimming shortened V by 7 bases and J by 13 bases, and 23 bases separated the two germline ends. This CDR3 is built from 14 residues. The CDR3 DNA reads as TGTGCCAGCAACGACCCCAAGAGGGTATTCGACCAGTTCTTC. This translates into CASNDPKRVFDQFF.

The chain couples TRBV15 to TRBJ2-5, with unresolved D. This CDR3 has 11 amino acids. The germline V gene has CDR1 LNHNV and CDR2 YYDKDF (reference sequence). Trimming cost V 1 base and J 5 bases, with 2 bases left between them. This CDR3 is CATSRGETQYF. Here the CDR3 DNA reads TGTGCCACCAGCAGAGGGGAGACCCAGTACTTC.

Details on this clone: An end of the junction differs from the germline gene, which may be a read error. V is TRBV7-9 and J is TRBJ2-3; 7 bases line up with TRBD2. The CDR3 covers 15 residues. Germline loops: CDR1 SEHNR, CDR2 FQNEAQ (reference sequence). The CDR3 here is CTSSLVAGGTDTQYF. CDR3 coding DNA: TGTACCAGCAGCTTAGTGGCGGGAGGCACAGATACGCAGTATTTT.

The CDR3 DNA sequence: TGTGCCAGCAGCTTATTCGGGACCGGGGAGCTGTTTTTT. Translated: CASSLFGTGELFF. V usage is TRBV7-3 and J usage is TRBJ2-2; D gene uncertain. The CDR3 spans 13 residues. Germline-derived CDR1 and CDR2 are SGHTA and FQGTGA. V was trimmed by 2 bases and J by 5 bases, leaving 6 bases between them.